This T cell receptor (beta chain) was captured by sequencing in a study of regulatory T cells in long-lasting Graves disease. This CDR3 is built from 14 residues. Germline lookup yields CDR1 SGHVS and CDR2 FQNEAQ. The V end was cut by 7 bases, the J end by 5 bases, with 17 bases between. As to time point: persistent/refractory GD, antithyroid drugs over 5 years with positive TRAb. There was RNA extracted from PBMCs, and the TCR library was made from it. Construction of TCR beta libraries relied on iRepertoire HTBI primers and on Arm-PCR targeting CDR3 regions. In TCRdb, the multiplex PCR reads were re-called with MiXCR into one record per CDR3 protein. The sample includes 450,000 or so distinct CDR3 sequences, less than 25% of them seen just once.

V is TRBV7-8 and J is TRBJ1-1, with D possibly matching TRBD1 (5 bases). The source of this sequence is a female donor with Graves disease. Sequencing was performed on peripheral blood mononuclear cells (PBMCs), taken when the disease was refractory, from a patient treated with antithyroid drugs. The DNA of the CDR3 is TGTGCCAGCAACCAAGGTCGGGGGAGAACTGAAGCTTTCTTT. It encodes CASNQGRGRTEAFF. The variable domain in full, completed from reference TRBV7-8 and TRBJ1-1, reads GAGVSQSPRYKVAKRGQDVALRCDPISGHVSLFWYQQALGQGPEFLTYFQNEAQLDKSGLPSDRFFAERPEGSVSTLKIQRTQQEDSAVYLCASNQGRGRTEAFFGQGTRLTVV.